Listed here is a single T cell receptor beta chain. The antigen remains undetermined. The data are from a study of T cells in tuberculosis. Turning to the study itself: This South African cohort compared adolescents with or without latent tuberculosis against adults with active tuberculosis. Samples predate treatment or fall within its first 7 days.

The time point: new active TB diagnosis, blood taken before or within 7 days of starting treatment. The data were produced by immunoSEQ multiplex PCR, yet TCRdb's version contains in-frame clones alone and is incomplete. The data show 22,000 or so clones, 70% to 90% seen once. Whole-study findings and limits: Samples were chosen by availability of cryopreserved specimens.

The sample was PBMCs, taken at tuberculosis diagnosis. The receptor was isolated from an adult with tuberculosis.

The CDR3 coding sequence is TGTGCCAGCAGCTTAGGGCTAGCGGTAACCGGGGAGCTGTTTTTT. Translated, it gives CASSLGLAVTGELFF. The rearrangement joins TRBV11-2 to TRBJ2-2; TRBD2 matches at 7 bases. The CDR3 spans 15 residues. Germline V lookup: CDR1 SGHAT, CDR2 FQNNGV. V gave up 1 base and J gave up 5 bases; unmatched junction bases: 4.